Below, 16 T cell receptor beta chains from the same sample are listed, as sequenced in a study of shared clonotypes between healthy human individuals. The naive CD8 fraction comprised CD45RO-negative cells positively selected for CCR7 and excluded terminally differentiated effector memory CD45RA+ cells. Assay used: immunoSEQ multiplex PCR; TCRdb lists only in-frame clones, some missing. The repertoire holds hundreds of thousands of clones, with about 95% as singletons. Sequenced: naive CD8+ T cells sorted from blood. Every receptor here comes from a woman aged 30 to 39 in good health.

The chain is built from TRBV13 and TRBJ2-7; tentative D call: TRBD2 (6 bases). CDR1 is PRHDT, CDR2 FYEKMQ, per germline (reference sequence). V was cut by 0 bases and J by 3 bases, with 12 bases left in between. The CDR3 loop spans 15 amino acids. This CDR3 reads CASSLGPGAIYEQYF. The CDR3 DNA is TGTGCCAGCAGCTTAGGGCCGGGAGCGATCTACGAGCAGTACTTC.

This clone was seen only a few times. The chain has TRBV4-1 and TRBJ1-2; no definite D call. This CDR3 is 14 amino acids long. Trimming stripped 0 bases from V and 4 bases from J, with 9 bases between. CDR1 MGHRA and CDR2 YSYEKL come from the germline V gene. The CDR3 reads CASSQEGGTYGYTF. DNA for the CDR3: TGCGCCAGCAGCCAAGAGGGAGGTACCTATGGCTACACCTTC.

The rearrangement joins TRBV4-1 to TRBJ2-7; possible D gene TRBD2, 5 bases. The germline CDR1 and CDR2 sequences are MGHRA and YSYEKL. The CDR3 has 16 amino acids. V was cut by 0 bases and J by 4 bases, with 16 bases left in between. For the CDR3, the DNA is TGCGCCAGCAGCCAAGAGAGGGCTTCCTCGTGGTACGAGCAGTACTTC. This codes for CASSQERASSWYEQYF.

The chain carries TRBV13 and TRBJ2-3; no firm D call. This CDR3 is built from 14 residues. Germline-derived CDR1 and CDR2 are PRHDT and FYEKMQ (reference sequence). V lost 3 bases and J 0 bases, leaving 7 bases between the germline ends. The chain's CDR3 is CASSFVRSTDTQYF. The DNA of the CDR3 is TGTGCCAGCAGCTTTGTGAGGAGCACAGATACGCAGTATTTT.

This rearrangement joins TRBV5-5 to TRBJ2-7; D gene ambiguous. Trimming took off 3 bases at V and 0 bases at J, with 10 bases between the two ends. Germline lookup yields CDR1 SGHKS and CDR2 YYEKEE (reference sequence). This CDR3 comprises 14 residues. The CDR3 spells CASSSGANSYEQYF. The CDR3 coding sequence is TGTGCCAGCAGCTCTGGAGCTAACTCCTACGAGCAGTACTTC.

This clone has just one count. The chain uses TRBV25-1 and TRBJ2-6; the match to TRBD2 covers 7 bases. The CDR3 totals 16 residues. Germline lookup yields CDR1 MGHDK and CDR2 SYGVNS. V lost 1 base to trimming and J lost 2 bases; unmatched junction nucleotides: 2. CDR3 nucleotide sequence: TGTGCCAGCAGTGAATGGGGGGGAACTGGGGCCAACGTCCTGACTTTC. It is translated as CASSEWGGTGANVLTF.

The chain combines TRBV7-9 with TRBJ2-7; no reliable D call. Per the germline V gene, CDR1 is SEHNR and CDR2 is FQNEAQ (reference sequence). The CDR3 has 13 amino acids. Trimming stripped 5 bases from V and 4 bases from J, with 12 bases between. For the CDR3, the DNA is TGTGCCAGCAGCCCCCACAGCAGTTACGAGCAGTACTTC. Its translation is CASSPHSSYEQYF.

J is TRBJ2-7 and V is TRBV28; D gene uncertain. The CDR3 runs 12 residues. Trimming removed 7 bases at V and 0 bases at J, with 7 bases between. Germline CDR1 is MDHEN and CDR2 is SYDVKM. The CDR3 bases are TGTGCCAGCACTCGGAACTCCTACGAGCAGTACTTC. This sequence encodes CASTRNSYEQYF.

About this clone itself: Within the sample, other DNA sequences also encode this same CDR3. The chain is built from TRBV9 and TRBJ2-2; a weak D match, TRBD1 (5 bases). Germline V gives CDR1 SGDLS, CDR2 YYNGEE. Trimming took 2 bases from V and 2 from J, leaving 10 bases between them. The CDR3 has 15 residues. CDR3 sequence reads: CASSVTGSNTGELFF. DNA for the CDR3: TGTGCCAGCAGCGTTACAGGATCCAACACCGGGGAGCTGTTTTTT. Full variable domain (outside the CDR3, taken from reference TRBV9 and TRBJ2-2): DSGVTQTPKHLITATGQRVTLRCSPRSGDLSVYWYQQSLDQGLQFLIQYYNGEERAKGNILERFSAQQFPDLHSELNLSSLELGDSALYFCASSVTGSNTGELFFGEGSRLTVL.

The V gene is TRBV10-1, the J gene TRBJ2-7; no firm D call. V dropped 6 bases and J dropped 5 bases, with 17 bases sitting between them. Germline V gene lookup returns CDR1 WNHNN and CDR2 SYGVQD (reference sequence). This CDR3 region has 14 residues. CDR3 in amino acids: CASSNDLMVDEQYF. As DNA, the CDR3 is TGCGCCAGCAGCAATGACCTTATGGTTGACGAGCAGTACTTC.

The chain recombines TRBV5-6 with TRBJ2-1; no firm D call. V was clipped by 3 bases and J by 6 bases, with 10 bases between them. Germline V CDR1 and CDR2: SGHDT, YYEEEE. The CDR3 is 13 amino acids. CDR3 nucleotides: TGTGCCAGCAGCTCAGGATGGGTCAATGAGCAGTTCTTC. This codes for CASSSGWVNEQFF.

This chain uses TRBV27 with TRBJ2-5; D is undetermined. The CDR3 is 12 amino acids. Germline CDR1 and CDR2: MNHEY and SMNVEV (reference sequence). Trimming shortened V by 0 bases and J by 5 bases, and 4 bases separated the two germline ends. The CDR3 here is CASSLSPETQYF. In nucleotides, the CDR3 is TGTGCCAGCAGTTTATCACCGGAGACCCAGTACTTC.

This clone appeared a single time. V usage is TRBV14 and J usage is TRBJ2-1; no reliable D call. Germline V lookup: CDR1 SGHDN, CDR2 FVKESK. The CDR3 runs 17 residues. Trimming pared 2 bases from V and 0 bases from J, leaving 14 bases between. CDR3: CASSQQVVDDSYNEQFF. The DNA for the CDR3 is TGTGCCAGCAGCCAACAGGTGGTGGATGACTCCTACAATGAGCAGTTCTTC.

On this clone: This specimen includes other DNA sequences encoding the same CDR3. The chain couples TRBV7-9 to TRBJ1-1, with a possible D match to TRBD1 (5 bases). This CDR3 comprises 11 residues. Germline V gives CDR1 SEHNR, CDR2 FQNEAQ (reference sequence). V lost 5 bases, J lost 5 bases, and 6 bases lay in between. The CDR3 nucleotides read TGTGCCAGCAGCCCAGGGACTGAAGCTTTCTTT. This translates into CASSPGTEAFF.

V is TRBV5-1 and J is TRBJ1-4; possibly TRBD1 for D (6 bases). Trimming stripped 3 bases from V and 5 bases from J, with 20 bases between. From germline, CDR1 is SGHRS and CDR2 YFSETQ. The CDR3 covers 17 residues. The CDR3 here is CASSWDPNRAPNEKLFF. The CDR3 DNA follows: TGCGCCAGCAGCTGGGACCCCAACAGGGCCCCAAATGAAAAACTGTTTTTT.

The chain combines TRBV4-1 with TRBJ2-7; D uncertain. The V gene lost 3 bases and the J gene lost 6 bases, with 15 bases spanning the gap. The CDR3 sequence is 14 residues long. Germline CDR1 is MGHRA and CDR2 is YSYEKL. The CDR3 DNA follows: TGCGCCAGCAGCCACCCAGCACGGCCCTCCGAGCAGTACTTC. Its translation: CASSHPARPSEQYF.